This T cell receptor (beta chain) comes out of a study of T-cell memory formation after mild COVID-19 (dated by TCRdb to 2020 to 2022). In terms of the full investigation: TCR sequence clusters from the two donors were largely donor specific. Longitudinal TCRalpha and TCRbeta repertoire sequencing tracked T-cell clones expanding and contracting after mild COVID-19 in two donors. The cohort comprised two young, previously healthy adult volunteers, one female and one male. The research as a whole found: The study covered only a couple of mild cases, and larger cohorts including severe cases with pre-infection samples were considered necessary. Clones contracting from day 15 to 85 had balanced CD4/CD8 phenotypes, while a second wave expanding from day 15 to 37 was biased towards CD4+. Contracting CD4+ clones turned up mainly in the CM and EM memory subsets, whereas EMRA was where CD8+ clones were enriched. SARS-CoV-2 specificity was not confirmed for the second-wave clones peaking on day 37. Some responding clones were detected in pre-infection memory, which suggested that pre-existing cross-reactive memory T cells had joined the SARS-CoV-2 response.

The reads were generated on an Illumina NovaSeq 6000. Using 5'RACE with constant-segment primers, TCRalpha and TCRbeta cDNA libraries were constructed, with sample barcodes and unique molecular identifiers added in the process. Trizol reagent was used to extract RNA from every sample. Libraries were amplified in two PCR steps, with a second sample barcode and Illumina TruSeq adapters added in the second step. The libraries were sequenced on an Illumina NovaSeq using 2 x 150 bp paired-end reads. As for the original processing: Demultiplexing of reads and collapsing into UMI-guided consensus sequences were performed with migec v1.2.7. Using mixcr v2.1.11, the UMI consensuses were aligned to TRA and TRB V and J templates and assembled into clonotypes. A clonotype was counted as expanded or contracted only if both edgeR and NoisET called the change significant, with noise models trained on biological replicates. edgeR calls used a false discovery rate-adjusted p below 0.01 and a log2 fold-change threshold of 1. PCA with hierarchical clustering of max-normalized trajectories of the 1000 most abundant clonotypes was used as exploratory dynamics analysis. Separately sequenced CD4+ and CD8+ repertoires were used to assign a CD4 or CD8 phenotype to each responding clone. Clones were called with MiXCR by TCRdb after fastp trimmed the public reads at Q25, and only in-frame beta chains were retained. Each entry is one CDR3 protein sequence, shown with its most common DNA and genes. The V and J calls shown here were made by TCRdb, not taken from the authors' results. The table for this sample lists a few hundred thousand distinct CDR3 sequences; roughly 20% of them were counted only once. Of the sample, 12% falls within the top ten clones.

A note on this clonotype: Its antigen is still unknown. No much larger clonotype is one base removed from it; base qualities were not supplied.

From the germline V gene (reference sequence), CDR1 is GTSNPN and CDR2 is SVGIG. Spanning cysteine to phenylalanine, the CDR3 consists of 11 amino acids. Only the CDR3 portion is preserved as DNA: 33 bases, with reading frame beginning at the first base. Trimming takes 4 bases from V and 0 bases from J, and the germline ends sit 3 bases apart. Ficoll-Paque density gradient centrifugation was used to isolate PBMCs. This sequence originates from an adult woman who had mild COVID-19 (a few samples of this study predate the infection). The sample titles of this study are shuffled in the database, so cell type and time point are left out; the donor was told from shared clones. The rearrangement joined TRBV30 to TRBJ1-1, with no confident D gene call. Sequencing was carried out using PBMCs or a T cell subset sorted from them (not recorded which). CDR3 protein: CAWNMNTEAFF. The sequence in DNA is TGTGCCTGGAACATGAACACTGAAGCTTTCTTT.